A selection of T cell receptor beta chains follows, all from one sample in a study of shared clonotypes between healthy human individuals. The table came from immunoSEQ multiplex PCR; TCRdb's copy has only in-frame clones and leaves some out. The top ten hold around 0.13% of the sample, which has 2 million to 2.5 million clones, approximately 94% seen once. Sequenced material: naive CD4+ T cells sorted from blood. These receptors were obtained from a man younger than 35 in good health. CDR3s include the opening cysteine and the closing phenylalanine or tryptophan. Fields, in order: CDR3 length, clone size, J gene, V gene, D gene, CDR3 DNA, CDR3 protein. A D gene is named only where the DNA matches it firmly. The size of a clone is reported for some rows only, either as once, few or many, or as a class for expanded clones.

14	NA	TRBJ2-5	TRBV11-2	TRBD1	TGTGCCAGCAGCTTTCCCCGGACAGGAGACACCCAGTACTTC	CASSFPRTGDTQYF
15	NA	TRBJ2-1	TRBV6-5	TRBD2	TGTGCCAGCAGCACTAGCGGGAGCTTCTCCAATGAGCAGTTCTTC	CASSTSGSFSNEQFF
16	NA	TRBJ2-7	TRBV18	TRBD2	TGTGCCAGCTCACCGGCTAGCGGGGGGGGATCCTACGAGCAGTACTTC	CASSPASGGGSYEQYF
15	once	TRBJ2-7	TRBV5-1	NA	TGCGCCAGCAGCCCCGGGCCAACCCTTACCTACGAGCAGTACTTC	CASSPGPTLTYEQYF
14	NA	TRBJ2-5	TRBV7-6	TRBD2	TGTGCCAGCAGCTTAGGCGGGGGACAAGAGACCCAGTACTTC	CASSLGGGQETQYF
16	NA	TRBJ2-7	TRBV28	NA	TGTGCCAGCAGTCCCCAGGGCAGGGTGGGTTCCTACGAGCAGTACTTC	CASSPQGRVGSYEQYF
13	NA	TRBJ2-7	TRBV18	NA	TGTGCCAGCTCACCGCAGGGGATGGACGAGCAGTACTTC	CASSPQGMDEQYF
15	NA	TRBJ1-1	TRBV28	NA	TGTGCCAGCAGTTTATCGGGACTGTTGAACACTGAAGCTTTCTTT	CASSLSGLLNTEAFF
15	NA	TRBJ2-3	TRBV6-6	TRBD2	TGTGCCAGCAGTTACTGGGCTAGCGGGAGTGGGTGGCAGTATTTT	CASSYWASGSGWQYF
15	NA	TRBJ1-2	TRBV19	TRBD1	TGTGCCAGTAGTGAGACCTTGGACAGGGCAAACGGCTACACCTTC	CASSETLDRANGYTF
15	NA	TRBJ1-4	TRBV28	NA	TGTGCCAGCAGTTCTGTACAGGGAGGGAGTGAAAAACTGTTTTTT	CASSSVQGGSEKLFF
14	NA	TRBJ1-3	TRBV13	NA	TGTGCCAGCAGCTTAAGGGCCTCTGGAAACACCATATATTTT	CASSLRASGNTIYF
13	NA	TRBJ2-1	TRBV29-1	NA	TGCAGCGTTATTCGGAGCTCCTACAATGAGCAGTTCTTC	CSVIRSSYNEQFF